These T cell receptor beta chains were read from a single sample in a study of early T cells in non-severe SARS-CoV-2 infection. TCRdb reprocessed the 5' RACE reads with MiXCR, giving one entry per CDR3 protein. The sample carries over 50,000 distinct CDR3 sequences, around 12% recorded once. The sample taken for sequencing was whole blood. These receptors were collected from an adult who was a healthcare worker with PCR-confirmed SARS-CoV-2 infection or an uninfected control (not recorded which). Both conserved end residues are part of each CDR3. The D gene is left open where the match is weak. Only part of the rows carry a size: once, few, many, or a class if the clone is expanded.

D gene: NA
V gene: TRBV7-9
clone size: NA
J gene: TRBJ2-1
CDR3 protein: CASSTGPPYPEQFF
CDR3 DNA: TGTGCCAGCAGCACGGGCCCTCCTTATCCGGAGCAGTTCTTC

D gene: NA
V gene: TRBV5-1
clone size: many
J gene: TRBJ1-3
CDR3 protein: CASSLATPRLSGNTIYF
CDR3 DNA: TGCGCCAGCAGCTTGGCTACCCCCAGACTCTCTGGAAACACCATATATTTT

D gene: NA
V gene: TRBV12-3/TRBV12-4
clone size: few
J gene: TRBJ1-5
CDR3 protein: CASSSSGTPNQPQHF
CDR3 DNA: TGTGCCAGCAGTTCCTCCGGGACACCTAATCAGCCCCAGCATTTT

D gene: NA
V gene: TRBV14
clone size: many
J gene: TRBJ1-6
CDR3 protein: CASSHVGNNSPLHF
CDR3 DNA: TGTGCCAGCAGCCATGTGGGGAATAATTCACCCCTCCACTTT

D gene: NA
V gene: TRBV7-7
clone size: many
J gene: TRBJ2-2
CDR3 protein: CASSWTPATGELFF
CDR3 DNA: TGTGCTAGCAGCTGGACTCCTGCTACCGGGGAGCTGTTTTTT

D gene: NA
V gene: TRBV18
clone size: many
J gene: TRBJ2-2
CDR3 protein: CASSLEINRAGTGELFF
CDR3 DNA: TGTGCCAGCTCACTTGAAATAAACAGGGCCGGAACCGGGGAGCTGTTTTTT

D gene: NA
V gene: TRBV2
clone size: few
J gene: TRBJ2-1
CDR3 protein: CASSEAQGTPDNEQFF
CDR3 DNA: TGTGCCAGCAGTGAAGCCCAGGGGACGCCAGACAATGAGCAGTTCTTC

D gene: NA
V gene: TRBV25-1
clone size: many
J gene: TRBJ1-1
CDR3 protein: CASSEYGPEVDTEAFF
CDR3 DNA: TGTGCCAGCAGTGAATACGGACCCGAAGTGGACACTGAAGCTTTCTTT

D gene: TRBD1
V gene: TRBV2
clone size: many
J gene: TRBJ1-6
CDR3 protein: CASSEGQYLTSPLHF
CDR3 DNA: TGTGCCAGCAGTGAGGGACAGTACTTAACTTCACCCCTCCACTTT

D gene: NA
V gene: TRBV29-1
clone size: NA
J gene: TRBJ1-1
CDR3 protein: CRGGNRMNTEAFF
CDR3 DNA: TGCAGGGGGGGGAACCGAATGAACACTGAAGCTTTCTTT

D gene: TRBD1
V gene: TRBV11-1
clone size: once
J gene: TRBJ2-7
CDR3 protein: CASSPGTGGAYEQYF
CDR3 DNA: TGTGCCAGCAGCCCCGGGACAGGGGGTGCTTACGAGCAGTACTTC

D gene: NA
V gene: TRBV12-3/TRBV12-4
clone size: NA
J gene: TRBJ1-2
CDR3 protein: CASRSGYEYGYTF
CDR3 DNA: TGTGCCAGCAGGTCGGGATACGAGTATGGCTACACCTTC

D gene: NA
V gene: TRBV19
clone size: many
J gene: TRBJ2-7
CDR3 protein: CASSSSGPYEQYF
CDR3 DNA: TGTGCCAGTAGTTCCTCAGGGCCCTACGAGCAGTACTTC

D gene: TRBD1
V gene: TRBV9
clone size: many
J gene: TRBJ2-3
CDR3 protein: CASSAQGPGIDTQYF
CDR3 DNA: TGTGCCAGCAGCGCACAGGGGCCGGGGATAGATACGCAGTATTTT

D gene: TRBD1
V gene: TRBV14
clone size: few
J gene: TRBJ1-1
CDR3 protein: CASSPDRNPEAFF
CDR3 DNA: TGTGCCAGCAGCCCGGACAGGAACCCTGAAGCTTTCTTT

D gene: TRBD2
V gene: TRBV12-3/TRBV12-4
clone size: NA
J gene: TRBJ2-2
CDR3 protein: CASSGTSGVLGELFF
CDR3 DNA: TGTGCCAGCAGTGGGACTAGCGGGGTTCTCGGGGAGCTGTTTTTT

D gene: NA
V gene: TRBV20-1
clone size: few
J gene: TRBJ1-6
CDR3 protein: CSATSPGPYNSPLHF
CDR3 DNA: TGCAGTGCTACATCCCCCGGCCCCTATAATTCACCCCTCCACTTT

D gene: TRBD1
V gene: TRBV19
clone size: few
J gene: TRBJ1-1
CDR3 protein: CASSIIRGTGRSEAFF
CDR3 DNA: TGTGCCAGTAGTATCATTAGGGGGACAGGTAGGTCTGAAGCTTTCTTT

D gene: TRBD2
V gene: TRBV11-2
clone size: many
J gene: TRBJ2-7
CDR3 protein: CASRRTSEYEQYF
CDR3 DNA: TGTGCCAGCAGGCGGACTAGCGAGTACGAGCAGTACTTC